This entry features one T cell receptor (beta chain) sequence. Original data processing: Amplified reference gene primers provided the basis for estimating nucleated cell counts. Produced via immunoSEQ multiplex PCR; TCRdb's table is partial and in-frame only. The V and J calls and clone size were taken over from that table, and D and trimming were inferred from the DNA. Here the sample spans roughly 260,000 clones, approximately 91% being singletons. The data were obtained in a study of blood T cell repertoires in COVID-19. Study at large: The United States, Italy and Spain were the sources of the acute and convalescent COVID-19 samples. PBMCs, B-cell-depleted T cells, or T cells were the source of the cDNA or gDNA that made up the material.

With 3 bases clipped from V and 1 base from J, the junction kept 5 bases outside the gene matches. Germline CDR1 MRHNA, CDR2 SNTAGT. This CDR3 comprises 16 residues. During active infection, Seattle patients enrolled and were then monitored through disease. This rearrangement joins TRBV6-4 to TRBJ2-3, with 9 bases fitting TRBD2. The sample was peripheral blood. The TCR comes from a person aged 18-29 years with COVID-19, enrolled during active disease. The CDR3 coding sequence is TGTGCCAGCAGTGAATCTCCTAGCGGGGGCACAGATACGCAGTATTTT. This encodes CASSESPSGGTDTQYF.